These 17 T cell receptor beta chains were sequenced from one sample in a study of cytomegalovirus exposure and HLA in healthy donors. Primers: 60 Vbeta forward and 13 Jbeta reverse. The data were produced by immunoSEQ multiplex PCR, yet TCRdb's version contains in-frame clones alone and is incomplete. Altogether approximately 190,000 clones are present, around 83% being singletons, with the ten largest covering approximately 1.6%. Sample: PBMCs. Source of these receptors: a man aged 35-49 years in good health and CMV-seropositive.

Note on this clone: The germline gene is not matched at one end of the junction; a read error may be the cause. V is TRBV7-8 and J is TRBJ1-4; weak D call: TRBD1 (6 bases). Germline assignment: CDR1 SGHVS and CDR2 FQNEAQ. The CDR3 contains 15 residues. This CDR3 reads CASSLAGAGGEKLFF. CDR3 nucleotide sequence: TGTGCCAGCAGCCTAGCGGGGGCGGGGGGTGAAAAACTGTTTTTT. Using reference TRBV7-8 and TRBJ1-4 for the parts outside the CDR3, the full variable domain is GAGVSQSPRYKVAKRGQDVALRCDPISGHVSLFWYQQALGQGPEFLTYFQNEAQLDKSGLPSDRFFAERPEGSVSTLKIQRTQQEDSAVYLCASSLAGAGGEKLFFGSGTQLSVL.

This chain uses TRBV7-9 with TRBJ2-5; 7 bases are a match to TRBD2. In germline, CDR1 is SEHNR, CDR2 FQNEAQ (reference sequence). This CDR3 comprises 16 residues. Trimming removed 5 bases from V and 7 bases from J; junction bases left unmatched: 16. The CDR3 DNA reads TGTGCCAGCAGCCAATTCCCCGGGACTACGTCTCTGACCCAGTACTTC. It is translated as CASSQFPGTTSLTQYF.

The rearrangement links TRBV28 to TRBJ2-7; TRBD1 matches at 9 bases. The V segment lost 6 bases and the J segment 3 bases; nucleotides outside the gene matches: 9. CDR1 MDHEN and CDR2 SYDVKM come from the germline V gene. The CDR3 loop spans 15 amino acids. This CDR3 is CASSPPGTGRYEQYF. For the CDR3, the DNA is TGTGCCAGCAGCCCGCCGGGGACAGGGCGCTACGAGCAGTACTTC.

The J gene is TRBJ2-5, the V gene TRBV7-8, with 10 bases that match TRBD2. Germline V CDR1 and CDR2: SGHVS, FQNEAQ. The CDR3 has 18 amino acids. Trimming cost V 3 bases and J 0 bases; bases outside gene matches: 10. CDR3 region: CASSFGLRLAGDQETQYF. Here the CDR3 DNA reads TGTGCCAGCAGCTTCGGACTACGACTAGCGGGCGACCAAGAGACCCAGTACTTC.

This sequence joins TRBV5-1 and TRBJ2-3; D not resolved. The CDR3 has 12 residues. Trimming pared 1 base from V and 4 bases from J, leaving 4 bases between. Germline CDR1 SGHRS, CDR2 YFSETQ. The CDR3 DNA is TGCGCCAGCAGCTTGTATCCAGATACGCAGTATTTT. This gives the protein CASSLYPDTQYF.

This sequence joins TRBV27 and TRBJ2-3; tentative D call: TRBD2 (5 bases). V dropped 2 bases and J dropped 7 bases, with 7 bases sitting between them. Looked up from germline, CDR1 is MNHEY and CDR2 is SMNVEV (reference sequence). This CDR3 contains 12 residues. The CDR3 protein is CASSLVGNTQYF. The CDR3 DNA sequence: TGTGCCAGCAGTTTAGTCGGGAATACGCAGTATTTT.

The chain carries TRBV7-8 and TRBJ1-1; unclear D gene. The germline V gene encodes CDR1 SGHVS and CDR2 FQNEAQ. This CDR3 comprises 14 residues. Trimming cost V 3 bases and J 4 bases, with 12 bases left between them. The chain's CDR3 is CASSFAPPSTEAFF. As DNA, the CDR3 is TGTGCCAGCAGCTTCGCCCCCCCCAGCACTGAAGCTTTCTTT.

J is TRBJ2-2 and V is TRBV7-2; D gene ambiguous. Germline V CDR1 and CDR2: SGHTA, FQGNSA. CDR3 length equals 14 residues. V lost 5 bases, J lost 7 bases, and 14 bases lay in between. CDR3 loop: CASSADWVGGELFF. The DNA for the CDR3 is TGTGCCAGCAGCGCTGACTGGGTCGGCGGGGAGCTGTTTTTT.

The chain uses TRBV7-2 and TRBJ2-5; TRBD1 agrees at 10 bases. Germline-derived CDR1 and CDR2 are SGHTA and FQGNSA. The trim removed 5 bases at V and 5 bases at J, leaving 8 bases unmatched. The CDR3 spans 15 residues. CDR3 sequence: CASSITRTGGETQYF. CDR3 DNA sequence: TGTGCCAGCAGCATAACGCGGACAGGGGGGGAGACCCAGTACTTC.

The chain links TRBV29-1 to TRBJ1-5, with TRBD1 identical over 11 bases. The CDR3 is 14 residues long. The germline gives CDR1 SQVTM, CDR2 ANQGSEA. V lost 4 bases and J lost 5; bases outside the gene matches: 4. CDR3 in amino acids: CSVGGGQGDQPQHF. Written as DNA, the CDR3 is TGCAGCGTTGGGGGGGGACAGGGGGATCAGCCCCAGCATTTT.

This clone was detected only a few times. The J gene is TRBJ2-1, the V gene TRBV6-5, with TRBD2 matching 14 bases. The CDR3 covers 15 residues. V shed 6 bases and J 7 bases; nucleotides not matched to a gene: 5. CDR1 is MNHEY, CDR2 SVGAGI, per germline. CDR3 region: CASREGLAGENEQFF. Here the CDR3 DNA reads TGTGCCAGCAGAGAGGGACTAGCGGGAGAGAATGAGCAGTTCTTC.

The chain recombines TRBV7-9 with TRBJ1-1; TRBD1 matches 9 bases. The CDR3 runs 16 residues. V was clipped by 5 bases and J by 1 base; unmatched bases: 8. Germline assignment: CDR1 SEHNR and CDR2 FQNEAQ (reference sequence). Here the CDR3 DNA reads TGTGCCAGCAGCCGAGATGGACAGGGGCCGAACACTGAAGCTTTCTTT. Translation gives CASSRDGQGPNTEAFF.

In DNA, the CDR3 is TGTGCCAGCAGTGCCGGGACTTCTGAGGGCTACACCTTC. Translated: CASSAGTSEGYTF. The chain carries TRBV6-4 and TRBJ1-2; possible D gene TRBD1, 5 bases. The CDR3 runs 13 residues. Germline V CDR1 and CDR2: MRHNA, SNTAGT. V was cut by 4 bases and J by 8 bases, with 14 bases left in between.

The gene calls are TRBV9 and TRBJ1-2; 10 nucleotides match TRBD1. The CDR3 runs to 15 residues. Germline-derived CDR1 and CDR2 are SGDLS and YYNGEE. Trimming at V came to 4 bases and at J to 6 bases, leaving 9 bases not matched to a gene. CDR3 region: CASSPRQGATDGYTF. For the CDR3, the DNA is TGTGCCAGCAGCCCCCGACAGGGGGCGACCGATGGCTACACCTTC.

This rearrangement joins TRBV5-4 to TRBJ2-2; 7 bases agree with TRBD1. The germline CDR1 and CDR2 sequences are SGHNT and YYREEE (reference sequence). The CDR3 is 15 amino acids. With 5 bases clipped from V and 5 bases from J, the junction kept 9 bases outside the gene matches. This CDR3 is CASSLGGRGTGELFF. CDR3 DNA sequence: TGTGCCAGCAGTCTTGGCGGCAGGGGGACCGGGGAGCTGTTTTTT.

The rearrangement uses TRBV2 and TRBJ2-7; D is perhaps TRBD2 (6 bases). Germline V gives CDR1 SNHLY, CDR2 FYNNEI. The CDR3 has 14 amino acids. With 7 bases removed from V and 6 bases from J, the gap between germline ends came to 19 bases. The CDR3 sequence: CASTTRAAGGEQYF. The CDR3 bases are TGTGCCAGCACCACTAGGGCAGCGGGCGGCGAGCAGTACTTC.

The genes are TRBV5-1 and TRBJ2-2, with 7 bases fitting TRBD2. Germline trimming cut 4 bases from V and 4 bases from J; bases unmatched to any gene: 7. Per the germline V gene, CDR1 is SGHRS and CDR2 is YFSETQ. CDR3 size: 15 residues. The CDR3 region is CASSLPGLRTGELFF. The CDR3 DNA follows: TGCGCCAGCAGCCTACCGGGACTACGCACCGGGGAGCTGTTTTTT.